This T cell receptor (beta chain) was captured in a study of CD8 T cells in ankylosing spondylitis. Molecular-barcoded quantitative 5'-RACE produced these TCR beta libraries. TCRdb fed the 5' RACE reads into MiXCR, producing one record per CDR3 protein. The data contain more than 200,000 distinct CDR3 sequences, roughly a quarter of them singletons. CDR3 length: 13 residues. Per germline, CDR1 SQVTM and CDR2 ANQGSEA. Trimming took off 3 bases at V and 8 bases at J, with 16 bases between the two ends. This clonotype was counted ten times or more. Its antigen is still unknown. Findings of the study overall: The authors reported significant enrichment of disease-linked clones in matched ankylosing spondylitis synovial fluid.

The TCR comes from a male donor with ankylosing spondylitis or in good health (not recorded which). The sequencing sample was made of blood, either unsorted or a sorted T cell fraction (not recorded which). V usage is TRBV29-1 and J usage is TRBJ1-2; D gene uncertain. The CDR3 spells CSVDLGSFRGYTF. In DNA, the CDR3 is TGCAGCGTTGACTTAGGCAGCTTTAGGGGCTACACCTTC.